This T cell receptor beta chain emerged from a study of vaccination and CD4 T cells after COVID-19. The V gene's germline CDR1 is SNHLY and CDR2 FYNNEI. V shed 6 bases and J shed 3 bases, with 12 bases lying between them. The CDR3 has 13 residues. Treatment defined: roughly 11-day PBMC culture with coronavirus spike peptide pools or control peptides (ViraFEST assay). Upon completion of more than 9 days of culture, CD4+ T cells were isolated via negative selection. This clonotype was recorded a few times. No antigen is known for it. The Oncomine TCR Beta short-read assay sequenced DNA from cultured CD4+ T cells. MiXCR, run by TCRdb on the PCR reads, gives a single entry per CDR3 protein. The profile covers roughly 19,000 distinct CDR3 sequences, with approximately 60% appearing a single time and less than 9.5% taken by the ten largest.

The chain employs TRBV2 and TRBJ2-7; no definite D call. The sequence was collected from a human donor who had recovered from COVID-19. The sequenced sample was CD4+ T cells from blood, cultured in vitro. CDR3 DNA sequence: TGTGCCAGCAGGGCCGGCTATGGCTACGAGCAGTACTTC. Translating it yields CASRAGYGYEQYF.